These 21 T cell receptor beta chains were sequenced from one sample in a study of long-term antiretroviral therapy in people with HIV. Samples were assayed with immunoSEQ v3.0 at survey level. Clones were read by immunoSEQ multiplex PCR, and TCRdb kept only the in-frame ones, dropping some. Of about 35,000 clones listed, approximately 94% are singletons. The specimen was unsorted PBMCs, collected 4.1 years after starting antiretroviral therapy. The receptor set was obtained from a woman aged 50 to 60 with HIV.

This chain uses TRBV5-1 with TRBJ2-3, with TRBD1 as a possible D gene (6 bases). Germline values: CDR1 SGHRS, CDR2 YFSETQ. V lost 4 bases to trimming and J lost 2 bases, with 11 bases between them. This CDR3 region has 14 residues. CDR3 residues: CASSTRTVTDTQYF. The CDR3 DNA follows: TGCGCCAGCAGCACTCGGACAGTCACAGATACGCAGTATTTT.

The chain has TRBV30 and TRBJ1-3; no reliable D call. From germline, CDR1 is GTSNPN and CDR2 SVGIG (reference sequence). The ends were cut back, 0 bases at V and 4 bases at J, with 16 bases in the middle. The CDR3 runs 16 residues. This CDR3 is CAWSVPRRDPGNTIYF. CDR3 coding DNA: TGTGCCTGGAGTGTACCCAGGAGGGATCCCGGAAACACCATATATTTT.

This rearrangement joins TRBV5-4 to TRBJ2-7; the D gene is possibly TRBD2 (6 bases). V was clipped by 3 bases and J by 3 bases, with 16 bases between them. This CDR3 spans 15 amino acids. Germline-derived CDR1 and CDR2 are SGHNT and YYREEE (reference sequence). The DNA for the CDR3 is TGTGCCAGCAGCTGGGGCGACGGGAGAGACTACGAGCAGTACTTC. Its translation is CASSWGDGRDYEQYF.

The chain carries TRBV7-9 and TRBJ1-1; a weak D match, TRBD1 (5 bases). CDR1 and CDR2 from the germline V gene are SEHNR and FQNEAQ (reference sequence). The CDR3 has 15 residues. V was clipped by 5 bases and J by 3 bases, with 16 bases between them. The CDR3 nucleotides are TGTGCCAGCAGCCCCGGACACTTGGGGCACACTGAAGCTTTCTTT. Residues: CASSPGHLGHTEAFF.

The CDR3 reads CASSRGWGRDTGELFF. The CDR3 coding sequence is TGTGCCAGTAGCCGAGGATGGGGGCGCGACACCGGGGAGCTGTTTTTT. The chain joins TRBV19 to TRBJ2-2; weak D call: TRBD1 (6 bases). V was pared by 6 bases and J by 3 bases, with 17 bases between. The CDR3 covers 16 residues. In germline, CDR1 is LNHDA, CDR2 SQIVND (reference sequence). Combining the CDR3 with reference TRBV19 and TRBJ2-2 gives the whole variable domain DGGITQSPKYLFRKEGQNVTLSCEQNLNHDAMYWYRQDPGQGLRLIYYSQIVNDFQKGDIAEGYSVSREKKESFPLTVTSAQKNPTAFYLCASSRGWGRDTGELFFGEGSRLTVL.

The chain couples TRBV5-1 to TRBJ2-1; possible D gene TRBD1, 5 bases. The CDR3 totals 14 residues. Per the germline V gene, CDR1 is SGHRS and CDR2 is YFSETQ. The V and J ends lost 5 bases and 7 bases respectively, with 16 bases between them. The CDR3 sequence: CASRHVVGRNEQFF. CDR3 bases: TGCGCCAGCAGACATGTTGTGGGGCGGAATGAGCAGTTCTTC. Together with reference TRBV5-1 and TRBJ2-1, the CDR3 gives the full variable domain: KAGVTQTPRYLIKTRGQQVTLSCSPISGHRSVSWYQQTPGQGLQFLFEYFSETQRNKGNFPGRFSGRQFSNSRSEMNVSTLELGDSALYLCASRHVVGRNEQFFGPGTRLTVL.

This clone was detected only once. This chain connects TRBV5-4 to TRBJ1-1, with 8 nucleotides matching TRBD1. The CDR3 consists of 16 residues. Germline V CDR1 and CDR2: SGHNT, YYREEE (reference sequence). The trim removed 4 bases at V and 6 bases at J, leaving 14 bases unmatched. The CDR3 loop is CASSRGQGGLGPEAFF. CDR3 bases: TGTGCCAGCAGCCGCGGACAGGGTGGCCTAGGCCCTGAAGCTTTCTTT.

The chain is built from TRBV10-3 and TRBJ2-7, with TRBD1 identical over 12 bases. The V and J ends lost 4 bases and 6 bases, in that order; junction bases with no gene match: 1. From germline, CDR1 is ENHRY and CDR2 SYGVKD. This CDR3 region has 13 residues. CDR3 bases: TGTGCCATCAGTGCGGGACAGGGGGCCGAGCAGTACTTC. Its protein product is CAISAGQGAEQYF.

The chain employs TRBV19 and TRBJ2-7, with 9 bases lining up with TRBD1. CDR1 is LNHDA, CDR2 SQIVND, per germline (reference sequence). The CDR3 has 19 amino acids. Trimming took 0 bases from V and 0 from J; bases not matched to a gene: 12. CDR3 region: CASSIEGQGDPRSSYEQYF. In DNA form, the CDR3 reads TGTGCCAGTAGTATAGAGGGACAGGGAGATCCAAGGTCCTCCTACGAGCAGTACTTC.

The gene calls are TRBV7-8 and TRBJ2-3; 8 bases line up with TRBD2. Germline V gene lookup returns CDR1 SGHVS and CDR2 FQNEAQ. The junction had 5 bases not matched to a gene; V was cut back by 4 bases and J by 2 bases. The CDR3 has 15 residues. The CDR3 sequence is CASSSLSGATDTQYF. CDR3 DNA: TGTGCCAGCAGCTCCCTTAGCGGGGCCACAGATACGCAGTATTTT.

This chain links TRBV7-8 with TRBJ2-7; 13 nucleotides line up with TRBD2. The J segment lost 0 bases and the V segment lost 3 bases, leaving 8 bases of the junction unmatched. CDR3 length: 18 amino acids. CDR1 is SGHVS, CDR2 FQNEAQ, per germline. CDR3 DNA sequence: TGTGCCAGCAGCTTGACTAGCGGGGGGAAAGAAAGCTCCTACGAGCAGTACTTC. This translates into CASSLTSGGKESSYEQYF.

As DNA, the CDR3 is TGTGCCAGCAGTTTAGGACAGGCTCAGACCTTC. Encoded protein: CASSLGQAQTF. The J gene is TRBJ1-2, the V gene TRBV6-5, with 7 bases matching TRBD1. The germline CDR1 and CDR2 sequences are MNHEY and SVGAGI. Trimming took 4 bases from V and 14 from J; bases not matched to a gene: 7. This CDR3 is 11 amino acids long.

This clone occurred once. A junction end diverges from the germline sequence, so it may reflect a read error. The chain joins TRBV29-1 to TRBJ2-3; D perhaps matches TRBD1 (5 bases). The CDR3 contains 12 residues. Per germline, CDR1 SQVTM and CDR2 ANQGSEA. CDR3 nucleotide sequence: TGCAGCGTAGGGCAGGGCACTGATACGCAGTATTTT. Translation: CSVGQGTDTQYF.

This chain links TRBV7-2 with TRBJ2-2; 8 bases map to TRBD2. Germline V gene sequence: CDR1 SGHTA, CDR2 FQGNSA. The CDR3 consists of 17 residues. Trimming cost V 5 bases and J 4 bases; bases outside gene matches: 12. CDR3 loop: CASSPSGGPPSTGELFF. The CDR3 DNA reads TGTGCCAGCAGCCCGAGCGGGGGCCCCCCGAGCACCGGGGAGCTGTTTTTT.

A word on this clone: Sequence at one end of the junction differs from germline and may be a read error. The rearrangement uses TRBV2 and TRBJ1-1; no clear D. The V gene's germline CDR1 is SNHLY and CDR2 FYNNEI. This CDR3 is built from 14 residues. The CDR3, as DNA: TGTGCCAGCAGCGAAGTAGCGAGAAGGACTGAAGCTTTCTTT. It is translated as CASSEVARRTEAFF.

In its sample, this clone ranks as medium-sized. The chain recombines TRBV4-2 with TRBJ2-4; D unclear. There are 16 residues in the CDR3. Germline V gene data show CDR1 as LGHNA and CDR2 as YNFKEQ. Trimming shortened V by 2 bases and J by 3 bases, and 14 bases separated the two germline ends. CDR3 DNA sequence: TGTGCCAGCAGCCAATACCCAGTAATAGACAAAAACATTCAGTACTTC. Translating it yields CASSQYPVIDKNIQYF.

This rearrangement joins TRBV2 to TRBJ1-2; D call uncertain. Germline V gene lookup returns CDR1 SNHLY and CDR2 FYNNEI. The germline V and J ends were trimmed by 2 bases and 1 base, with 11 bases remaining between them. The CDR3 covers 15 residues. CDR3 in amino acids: CASSEWSYLNYGYTF. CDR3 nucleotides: TGTGCCAGCAGTGAATGGAGTTACCTTAACTATGGCTACACCTTC. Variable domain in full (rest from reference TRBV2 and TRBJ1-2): EPEVTQTPSHQVTQMGQEVILRCVPISNHLYFYWYRQILGQKVEFLVSFYNNEISEKSEIFDDQFSVERPDGSNFTLKIRSTKLEDSAMYFCASSEWSYLNYGYTFGSGTRLTVV.

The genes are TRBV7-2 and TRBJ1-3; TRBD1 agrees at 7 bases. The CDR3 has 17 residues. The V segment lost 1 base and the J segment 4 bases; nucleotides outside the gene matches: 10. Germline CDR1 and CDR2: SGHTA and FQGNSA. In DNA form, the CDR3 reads TGTGCCAGCAGCTTAGGGGCCTTAGGGGGCTTAGGAAACACCATATATTTT. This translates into CASSLGALGGLGNTIYF.

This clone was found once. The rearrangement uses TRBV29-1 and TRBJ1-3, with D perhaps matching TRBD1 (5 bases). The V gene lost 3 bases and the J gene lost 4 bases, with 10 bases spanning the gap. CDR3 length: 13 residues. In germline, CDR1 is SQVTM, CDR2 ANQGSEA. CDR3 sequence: CSVESPGGNTIYF. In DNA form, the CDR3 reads TGCAGCGTTGAGAGTCCAGGGGGAAACACCATATATTTT.

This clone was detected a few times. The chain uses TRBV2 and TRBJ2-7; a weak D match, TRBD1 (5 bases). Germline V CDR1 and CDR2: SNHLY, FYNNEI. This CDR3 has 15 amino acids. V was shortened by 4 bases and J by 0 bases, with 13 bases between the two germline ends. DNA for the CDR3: TGTGCCAGCAGTGGTGTAAGGGGCTACTCCTACGAGCAGTACTTC. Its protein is CASSGVRGYSYEQYF.

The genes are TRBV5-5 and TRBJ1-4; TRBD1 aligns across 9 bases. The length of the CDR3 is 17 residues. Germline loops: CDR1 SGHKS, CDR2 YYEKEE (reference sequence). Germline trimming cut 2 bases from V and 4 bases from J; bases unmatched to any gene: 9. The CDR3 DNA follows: TGTGCCAGCAGCTTAAGGGCCCGGGGACAGGGTAATGAAAAACTGTTTTTT. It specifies CASSLRARGQGNEKLFF.